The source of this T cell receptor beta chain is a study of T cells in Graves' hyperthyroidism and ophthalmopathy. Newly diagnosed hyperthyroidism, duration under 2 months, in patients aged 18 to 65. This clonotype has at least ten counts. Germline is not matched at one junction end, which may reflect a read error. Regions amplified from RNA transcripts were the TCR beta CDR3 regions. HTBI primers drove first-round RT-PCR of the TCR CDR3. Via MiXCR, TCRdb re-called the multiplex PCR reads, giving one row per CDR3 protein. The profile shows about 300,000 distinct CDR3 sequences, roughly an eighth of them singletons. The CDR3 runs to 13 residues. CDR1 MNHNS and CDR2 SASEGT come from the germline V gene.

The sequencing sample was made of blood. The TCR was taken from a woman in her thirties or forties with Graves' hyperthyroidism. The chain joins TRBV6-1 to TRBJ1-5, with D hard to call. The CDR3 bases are TGTGCCACCAGTCCCCTTAGCAATCAGCCCCAGCATTTT. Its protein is CATSPLSNQPQHF.